Below, 18 T cell receptor beta chains from the same sample are listed, as sequenced in a study of blood T cell repertoires in COVID-19. Assay used: immunoSEQ multiplex PCR; TCRdb lists only in-frame clones, some missing. Of around 300,000 clones listed, about nine tenths are singletons. The material sequenced was PBMCs or T cells enriched from blood (not recorded which). These receptors came from a woman in her 40s who had recovered from COVID-19.

The gene calls are TRBV5-6 and TRBJ1-4, with 8 bases that match TRBD1. The CDR3 covers 15 residues. V trimming: 1 base; J trimming: 8 bases; junction bases outside the gene matches: 7. Germline V gives CDR1 SGHDT, CDR2 YYEEEE. The CDR3 here is CASSLKTGEYEKLFF. CDR3 bases: TGTGCCAGCAGCTTGAAGACAGGGGAGTACGAAAAACTGTTTTTT.

Concerning this clone: The sample contains more than one DNA sequence encoding this CDR3. This chain links TRBV5-1 with TRBJ2-5; D remains ambiguous. Trimming shortened V by 0 bases and J by 0 bases, and 6 bases separated the two germline ends. The CDR3 is 14 residues long. The germline V gene has CDR1 SGHRS and CDR2 YFSETQ. CDR3 sequence (DNA): TGCGCCAGCAGCTTGGGAGGCTACCAAGAGACCCAGTACTTC. Its protein is CASSLGGYQETQYF. The full variable domain, rest sourced from reference TRBV5-1 and TRBJ2-5, is KAGVTQTPRYLIKTRGQQVTLSCSPISGHRSVSWYQQTPGQGLQFLFEYFSETQRNKGNFPGRFSGRQFSNSRSEMNVSTLELGDSALYLCASSLGGYQETQYFGPGTRLLVL.

CDR3 residues: CASKPGTSNEQFF. In DNA form, the CDR3 reads TGTGCCAGCAAGCCAGGGACTAGCAATGAGCAGTTCTTC. The chain joins TRBV25-1 to TRBJ2-1; 8 nucleotides agree with TRBD2. In germline, CDR1 is MGHDK, CDR2 SYGVNS. The CDR3 sequence is 13 residues long. V trimming: 7 bases; J trimming: 6 bases; junction bases outside the gene matches: 5. The entire variable domain, with the rest obtained from reference TRBV25-1 and TRBJ2-1, is as follows: EADIYQTPRYLVIGTGKKITLECSQTMGHDKMYWYQQDPGMELHLIHYSYGVNSTEKGDLSSESTVSRIRTEHFPLTLESARPSHTSQYLCASKPGTSNEQFFGPGTRLTVL.

The V gene is TRBV20-1, the J gene TRBJ1-5; D unresolved. CDR1 is DFQATT and CDR2 is SNEGSKA in the germline V gene (reference sequence). The CDR3 sequence is 11 residues long. V lost 3 bases to trimming and J lost 12 bases, with 12 bases between them. CDR3 in amino acids: CSARVLDGQHF. The CDR3 DNA reads TGCAGTGCTAGGGTCCTAGATGGCCAGCATTTT.

Note on this clone: At the DNA level, this CDR3 is encoded by other sequences in the same sample as well. The chain is built from TRBV5-1 and TRBJ2-3; 15 nucleotides line up with TRBD2. Germline V gives CDR1 SGHRS, CDR2 YFSETQ. V trimming: 0 bases; J trimming: 3 bases; junction bases outside the gene matches: 5. CDR3 length: 18 amino acids. The CDR3 DNA reads as TGCGCCAGCAGCTTGGGGGGACTAGCGGGAGGATCGACAGATACGCAGTATTTT. Translated: CASSLGGLAGGSTDTQYF.

The genes are TRBV4-3 and TRBJ1-1; 8 bases agree with TRBD1. This CDR3 contains 14 residues. The junction had 8 bases not matched to a gene; V was cut back by 4 bases and J by 7 bases. CDR1 is LGHNA, CDR2 YSLEER, per germline. This CDR3 reads CASSRVTGGGEAFF. The DNA for the CDR3 is TGCGCCAGCAGCCGGGTCACAGGGGGGGGTGAAGCTTTCTTT.

The CDR3 is CASSGQGPISAEAFF. Here the CDR3 DNA reads TGTGCCAGCAGCGGACAGGGTCCGATTTCGGCTGAAGCTTTCTTT. The V call is TRBV9, the J call TRBJ1-1; 7 bases are a match to TRBD1. Unmatched junction bases numbered 11, after V lost 3 bases and J lost 6 bases. The germline V gene has CDR1 SGDLS and CDR2 YYNGEE. The CDR3 totals 15 residues.

This chain joins TRBV2 and TRBJ2-7; the D gene is possibly TRBD1 (6 bases). The CDR3 has 13 residues. V was cut by 8 bases and J by 3 bases, with 14 bases left in between. Germline V gene sequence: CDR1 SNHLY, CDR2 FYNNEI. The CDR3: CASRLDRRYEQYF. The CDR3 DNA sequence: TGTGCCAGCCGCTTGGACAGACGCTACGAGCAGTACTTC. Using reference TRBV2 and TRBJ2-7 for the parts outside the CDR3, the full variable domain is EPEVTQTPSHQVTQMGQEVILRCVPISNHLYFYWYRQILGQKVEFLVSFYNNEISEKSEIFDDQFSVERPDGSNFTLKIRSTKLEDSAMYFCASRLDRRYEQYFGPGTRLTVT.

The rearrangement links TRBV6-5 to TRBJ1-1, with TRBD1 as a possible D gene (6 bases). Between the trimmed V and J ends, which lost 6 bases and 3 bases, there was a span of 11 bases. In germline, CDR1 is MNHEY, CDR2 SVGAGI. There are 13 residues in the CDR3. In nucleotides, the CDR3 is TGTGCCAGCAGCCTGAACAGGGACACTGAAGCTTTCTTT. It is translated as CASSLNRDTEAFF.

The chain combines TRBV5-4 with TRBJ2-7; the match to TRBD2 covers 9 bases. The V segment lost 4 bases and the J segment 3 bases; nucleotides outside the gene matches: 8. The CDR3 has 15 residues. Germline V gene data show CDR1 as SGHNT and CDR2 as YYREEE (reference sequence). The CDR3 sequence is CASSHRSGRIYEQYF. The CDR3 nucleotides read TGTGCCAGCAGCCATCGAAGCGGGAGGATCTACGAGCAGTACTTC.

The gene calls are TRBV7-9 and TRBJ1-2; D perhaps matches TRBD1 (5 bases). This CDR3 has 14 amino acids. CDR1 and CDR2 from the germline V gene are SEHNR and FQNEAQ (reference sequence). V lost 5 bases and J lost 6, with 16 bases in between. Here the CDR3 reads CASSKYGGVDGYTF. CDR3 nucleotides: TGTGCCAGCAGCAAATACGGGGGGGTGGATGGCTACACCTTC. Complete variable domain (other parts from reference TRBV7-9 and TRBJ1-2): DTGVSQNPRHKITKRGQNVTFRCDPISEHNRLYWYRQTLGQGPEFLTYFQNEAQLEKSRLLSDRFSAERPKGSFSTLEIQRTEQGDSAMYLCASSKYGGVDGYTFGSGTRLTVV.

This clone is a singleton in its sample. The rearrangement links TRBV5-5 to TRBJ1-1; 7 bases are a match to TRBD1. J was trimmed by 3 bases and V by 6 bases; bases with no gene match: 8. The CDR3 covers 14 residues. The germline V gene encodes CDR1 SGHKS and CDR2 YYEKEE (reference sequence). The CDR3 region has the DNA TGTGCCAGCAACTTCCGGGACAGTTACACTGAAGCTTTCTTT. This sequence encodes CASNFRDSYTEAFF.

As to this clone: Other DNA variants within this sample encode the same CDR3. The chain has TRBV10-3 and TRBJ1-1; 7 nucleotides align to TRBD1. This CDR3 region has 12 residues. The V gene's germline CDR1 is ENHRY and CDR2 SYGVKD. Trimming removed 5 bases from V and 5 bases from J; junction bases left unmatched: 2. The CDR3 DNA reads as TGTGCCATCAGTCGACAGGGAACTGAAGCTTTCTTT. This translates into CAISRQGTEAFF.

This chain links TRBV28 with TRBJ1-5, with D possibly being TRBD1 (5 bases). CDR1 MDHEN and CDR2 SYDVKM come from the germline V gene. The CDR3 spans 16 residues. V was pared by 5 bases and J by 2 bases, with 16 bases between. The CDR3 region is CASSKERGVGNQPQHF. CDR3 DNA: TGTGCCAGCAGTAAAGAAAGGGGCGTGGGCAATCAGCCCCAGCATTTT. Using reference TRBV28 and TRBJ1-5 for the parts outside the CDR3, the full variable domain is DVKVTQSSRYLVKRTGEKVFLECVQDMDHENMFWYRQDPGLGLRLIYFSYDVKMKEKGDIPEGYSVSREKKERFSLILESASTNQTSMYLCASSKERGVGNQPQHFGDGTRLSIL.

J is TRBJ1-2 and V is TRBV7-2; 9 bases are a match to TRBD1. This CDR3 spans 14 amino acids. Trimming removed 5 bases from V and 4 bases from J; junction bases left unmatched: 5. Germline V CDR1 and CDR2: SGHTA, FQGNSA. CDR3 amino acids: CASSEGQGSYGYTF. For the CDR3, the DNA is TGTGCCAGCAGCGAGGGACAGGGATCCTATGGCTACACCTTC. The full variable domain, rest sourced from reference TRBV7-2 and TRBJ1-2, is GAGVSQSPSNKVTEKGKDVELRCDPISGHTALYWYRQSLGQGLEFLIYFQGNSAPDKSGLPSDRFSAERTGGSVSTLTIQRTQQEDSAVYLCASSEGQGSYGYTFGSGTRLTVV.

The J gene is TRBJ2-3, the V gene TRBV2; 7 bases align to TRBD2. V was clipped by 8 bases and J by 3 bases; unmatched bases: 2. CDR3 size: 12 residues. Germline V gene sequence: CDR1 SNHLY, CDR2 FYNNEI. The CDR3, as DNA: TGTGCCAGCCGGGGGGAAACAGATACGCAGTATTTT. This translates into CASRGETDTQYF.

The chain has TRBV7-9 and TRBJ1-3; tentative D call: TRBD1 (6 bases). Trimming shortened V by 4 bases and J by 0 bases, and 10 bases separated the two germline ends. The CDR3 runs 15 residues. From germline, CDR1 is SEHNR and CDR2 FQNEAQ (reference sequence). CDR3 amino acids: CASSWTDPSGNTIYF. The DNA of the CDR3 is TGTGCCAGCAGCTGGACAGATCCCTCTGGAAACACCATATATTTT.

The genes are TRBV5-1 and TRBJ2-3; 8 nucleotides line up with TRBD2. This CDR3 has 18 amino acids. The germline V gene encodes CDR1 SGHRS and CDR2 YFSETQ. The J segment lost 4 bases and the V segment lost 0 bases, leaving 13 bases of the junction unmatched. DNA for the CDR3: TGCGCCAGCAGCTTGGCGGCTTCGGGAGGGGCAGGCTCAGATACGCAGTATTTT. This encodes CASSLAASGGAGSDTQYF.